The clone carrying this TCR beta chain has just one count. As yet, its antigen is unknown. Sequenced by immunoSEQ multiplex PCR; TCRdb stores in-frame clones only, minus some. The sample consists of roughly 30,000 clones, 74% of them appearing once. Between the trimmed V and J ends, which lost 5 bases and 2 bases, there was a span of 16 bases. The CDR3 covers 15 residues. Germline CDR1 and CDR2: SGHAT and FQDESV (reference sequence). Following 10 days of culture, CD4+ T cells were isolated. Participants received two doses of either the BNT162b2 or mRNA-1273 vaccine. A half-volume exchange with IL-2 medium occurred on days 3 and 7. The sample originates from a study of vaccination effects on CD4 cells after COVID-19. The overall study: After expansion with viral peptide pools in the ViraFEST assay, antigen-specific CD4+ T cells were sequenced.

Notes on the study in general: Recruitment yielded few convalescent patients, and the study had no early post-infection timepoints.

The sequence came from a human donor who received a COVID-19 vaccine. The chain uses TRBV11-1 and TRBJ2-7; possible D gene TRBD2, 5 bases. The sample consisted of CD4+ T cells from PBMCs cultured without peptide, taken after COVID-19 vaccination. In DNA form, the CDR3 reads TGTGCCAGCAGCCCCCGGGGTCTGGGGACCTACGAGCAGTACTTC. Translating it yields CASSPRGLGTYEQYF.